This note documents a single T cell receptor (beta chain) sequence. Its target is not known. Germline assignment: CDR1 DFQATT and CDR2 SNEGSKA (reference sequence). The ends were cut back, 0 bases at V and 11 bases at J, with 14 bases in the middle. The CDR3 contains 14 residues. An absence of ophthalmopathy progression within 18 months meant stable Graves' hyperthyroidism. There were TCR beta CDR3 regions amplified from RNA transcripts. The HTBI primer set drove a first-round RT-PCR of the TCR CDR3. TCRdb passed the multiplex PCR reads through MiXCR, listing each CDR3 protein once. The table shows around 350,000 distinct CDR3 sequences, with 15% to 20% occurring only once. This record belongs to a study of T cells in Graves' hyperthyroidism and ophthalmopathy. The study's findings and limits: Using 13 V-J features, a model discriminated ophthalmopathy from stable hyperthyroidism.

This clonotype was sampled from a young woman with Graves' hyperthyroidism. The chain has TRBV20-1 and TRBJ1-6; a possible D gene is TRBD1 (5 bases). The sample consisted of blood. The CDR3 reads CSARDRGSGAPLHF. For the CDR3, the DNA is TGCAGTGCTAGAGATCGGGGCTCGGGGGCACCCCTCCACTTT.